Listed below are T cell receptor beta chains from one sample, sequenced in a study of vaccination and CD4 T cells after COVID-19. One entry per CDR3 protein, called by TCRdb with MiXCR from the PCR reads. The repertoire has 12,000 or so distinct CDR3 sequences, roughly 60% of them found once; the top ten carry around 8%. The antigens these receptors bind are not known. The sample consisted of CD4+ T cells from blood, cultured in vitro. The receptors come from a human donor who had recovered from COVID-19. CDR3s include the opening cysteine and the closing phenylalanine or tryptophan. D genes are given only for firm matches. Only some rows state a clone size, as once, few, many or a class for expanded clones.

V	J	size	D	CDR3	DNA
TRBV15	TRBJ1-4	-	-	CATSRRGPQAGEKLFF	TGTGCCACCAGCAGGCGCGGGCCCCAGGCGGGAGAAAAACTGTTTTTT
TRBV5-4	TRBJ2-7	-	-	CASSEALLSYEQYF	TGTGCCAGCAGCGAGGCACTACTCTCCTACGAGCAGTACTTC
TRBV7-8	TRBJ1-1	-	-	CASSFGGAGTEAFF	TGTGCCAGCAGCTTTGGGGGCGCCGGCACTGAAGCTTTCTTT
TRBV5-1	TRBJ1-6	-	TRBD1	CASSLTGGAGSPLHF	TGCGCCAGCAGCTTGACAGGGGGCGCAGGATCACCCCTCCACTTT
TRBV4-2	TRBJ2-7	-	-	CASSLEPSYEQYF	TGTGCCAGCAGCCTGGAGCCTAGCTACGAGCAGTACTTC
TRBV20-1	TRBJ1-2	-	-	CSAPQGLREDGYTF	TGCAGTGCCCCACAGGGCCTCCGAGAGGATGGCTACACCTTC
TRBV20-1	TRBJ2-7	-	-	CSASVSSYEQYF	TGCAGTGCTTCGGTCAGCTCCTACGAGCAGTACTTC
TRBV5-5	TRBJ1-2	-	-	CASRNPRHRQGYTF	TGTGCCAGCCGCAACCCACGTCATCGGCAAGGCTACACCTTC
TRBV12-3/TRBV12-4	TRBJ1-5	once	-	CASSTTGGASWNQPQHF	TGTGCCAGCAGTACAACGGGTGGAGCGTCGTGGAATCAGCCCCAGCATTTT
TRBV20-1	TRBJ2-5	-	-	CSARVGARETQYF	TGCAGTGCTAGAGTGGGGGCCAGGGAGACCCAGTACTTC
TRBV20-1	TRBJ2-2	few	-	CSASRYRSNTGELFF	TGCAGTGCTAGTCGATACAGGTCGAACACCGGGGAGCTGTTTTTT
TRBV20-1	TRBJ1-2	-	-	CSARSPWGGYSYGYTF	TGCAGTGCTAGGTCCCCCTGGGGGGGCTATTCCTATGGCTACACCTTC
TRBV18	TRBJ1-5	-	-	CASSPPAINQPQHF	TGTGCCAGCTCACCACCGGCCATCAATCAGCCCCAGCATTTT
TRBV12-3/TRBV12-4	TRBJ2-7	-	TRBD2	CASSLRLAGSYEQYF	TGTGCCAGCAGTTTAAGGCTAGCGGGATCCTACGAGCAGTACTTC
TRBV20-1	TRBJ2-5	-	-	CSAPDAIQETQYF	TGCAGTGCACCGGACGCAATCCAAGAGACCCAGTACTTC
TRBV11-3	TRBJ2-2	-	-	CASSLSVIANTGELFF	TGTGCCAGCAGCTTGTCGGTTATAGCGAACACCGGGGAGCTGTTTTTT
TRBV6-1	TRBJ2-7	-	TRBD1	CASRVRQGYEQYF	TGTGCCAGCAGGGTTCGACAGGGCTACGAGCAGTACTTC
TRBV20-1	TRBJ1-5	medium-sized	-	CSARDGGGQPQHF	TGCAGTGCTAGAGATGGGGGGGGCCAGCCCCAGCATTTT
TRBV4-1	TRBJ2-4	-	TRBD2	CASSQSGSNAKNIQYF	TGCGCCAGCAGCCAAAGCGGGAGTAATGCCAAAAACATTCAGTACTTC
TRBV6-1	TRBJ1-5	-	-	CASSPREFSNQPQHF	TGTGCCAGCAGTCCCAGGGAATTTAGCAATCAGCCCCAGCATTTT
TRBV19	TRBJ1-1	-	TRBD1	CASSIGNRGPFF	TGTGCCAGTAGTATTGGGAACAGGGGTCCTTTCTTT
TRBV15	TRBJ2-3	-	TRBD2	CATSRDLTSDTDTQYF	TGTGCCACCAGCAGAGATTTAACTAGCGACACAGATACGCAGTATTTT
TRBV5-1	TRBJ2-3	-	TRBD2	CASSPAMGLAGGTDTQYF	TGCGCCAGCAGCCCGGCGATGGGACTAGCGGGAGGTACAGATACGCAGTATTTT
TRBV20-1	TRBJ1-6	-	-	CSVGEQDYNSPPHF	TGCAGTGTCGGGGAACAGGATTATAATTCACCCCCCCACTTT
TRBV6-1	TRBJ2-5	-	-	CASSERSGGRETQYF	TGTGCCAGCAGTGAACGGAGTGGCGGTCGGGAGACCCAGTACTTC
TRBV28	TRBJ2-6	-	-	CASNQQPSISGANVLTF	TGTGCCAGCAACCAACAGCCCAGCATCTCTGGGGCCAACGTCCTGACTTTC
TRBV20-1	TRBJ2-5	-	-	CSANDDNQETQYF	TGCAGTGCTAACGACGACAACCAAGAGACCCAGTACTTC
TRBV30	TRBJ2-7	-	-	CAWSELAPPYEQYF	TGTGCCTGGAGTGAACTAGCTCCCCCCTACGAGCAGTACTTC
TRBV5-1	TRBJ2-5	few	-	CASSLWGRQETQYF	TGCGCCAGCAGCTTGTGGGGGCGGCAAGAGACCCAGTACTTC
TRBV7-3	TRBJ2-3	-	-	CASSPVIGSDTQYF	TGTGCCAGCAGCCCTGTTATTGGCTCAGATACGCAGTATTTT
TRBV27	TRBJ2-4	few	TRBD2	CASSGILAGGLGGNIQYF	TGTGCCAGCAGTGGAATACTAGCGGGAGGGCTTGGGGGAAACATTCAGTACTTC
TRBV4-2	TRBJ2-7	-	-	CASSQGRAPISYEQYF	TGTGCCAGCAGCCAAGGGCGCGCGCCTATAAGTTACGAGCAGTACTTC
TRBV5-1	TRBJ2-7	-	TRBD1	CASSTGTGVTYEQYF	TGCGCCAGCAGCACCGGGACAGGGGTAACCTACGAGCAGTACTTC
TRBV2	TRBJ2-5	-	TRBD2	CASRVGTSGQETQYF	TGTGCCAGCAGAGTCGGGACTAGCGGCCAAGAGACCCAGTACTTC
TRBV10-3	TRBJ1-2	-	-	CAIGRDTVVYGYTF	TGTGCCATCGGGAGGGACACCGTGGTTTATGGCTACACCTTC
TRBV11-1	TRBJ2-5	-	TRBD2	CASSFGLAGDGGETQYF	TGTGCCAGCAGCTTCGGACTAGCGGGAGACGGGGGGGAGACCCAGTACTTC
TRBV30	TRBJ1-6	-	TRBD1	CAWSRGQDNSPLHF	TGTGCCTGGAGTAGGGGACAGGATAATTCACCCCTCCACTTT
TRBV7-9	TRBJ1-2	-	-	CASSDHRDSGYTF	TGTGCCAGCAGCGATCACAGGGATAGTGGCTACACCTTC
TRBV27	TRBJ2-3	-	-	CASSITFSTDTQYF	TGTGCCAGCAGTATCACGTTTAGCACAGATACGCAGTATTTT
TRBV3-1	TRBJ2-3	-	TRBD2	CASSQPAAGVGTDTQYF	TGTGCCAGCAGCCAGCCGGCGGCGGGAGTAGGAACAGATACGCAGTATTTT
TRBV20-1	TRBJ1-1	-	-	CSARREYTEAFF	TGCAGTGCCAGAAGGGAATACACTGAAGCTTTCTTT
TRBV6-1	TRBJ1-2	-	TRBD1	CASSLRTGEYGYTF	TGTGCCAGCAGTCTACGGACAGGGGAGTACGGCTACACCTTC
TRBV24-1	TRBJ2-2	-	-	CATSDLGSGTGELFF	TGTGCCACCAGTGATTTGGGATCGGGCACCGGGGAGCTGTTTTTT
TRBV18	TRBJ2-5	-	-	CASSTRQADQETQYF	TGTGCCAGCTCAACCAGACAGGCCGACCAAGAGACCCAGTACTTC
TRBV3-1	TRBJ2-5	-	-	CASSQEPSQGTQYF	TGTGCCAGCAGCCAAGAACCTAGCCAAGGGACCCAGTACTTC
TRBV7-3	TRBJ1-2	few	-	CASSPQPNYGYTF	TGTGCCAGCAGCCCTCAGCCTAACTATGGCTACACCTTC
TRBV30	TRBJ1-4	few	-	CAWSGSRAIWNEKLFF	TGTGCCTGGAGTGGTAGCAGGGCGATATGGAATGAAAAACTGTTTTTT
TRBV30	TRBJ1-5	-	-	CAWRGIGPHQPQHF	TGTGCCTGGAGGGGGATAGGACCTCATCAGCCCCAGCATTTT
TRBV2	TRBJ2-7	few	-	CASNPPGGLYEQYF	TGTGCCAGCAACCCCCCTGGAGGGTTATACGAGCAGTACTTC
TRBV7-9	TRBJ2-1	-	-	CASSLRRDFNEQFF	TGTGCCAGCAGCTTAAGAAGGGATTTCAATGAGCAGTTCTTC
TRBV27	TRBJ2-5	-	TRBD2	CASSVTSVQETQYF	TGTGCCAGCAGCGTCACTAGCGTCCAAGAGACCCAGTACTTC
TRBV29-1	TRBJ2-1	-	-	CSVEDRGTTSYNEQFF	TGCAGCGTTGAAGATCGTGGGACCACCTCCTACAATGAGCAGTTCTTC
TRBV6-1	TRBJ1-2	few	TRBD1	CASRVTGTYGYTF	TGTGCCAGCAGAGTGACAGGGACCTATGGCTACACCTTC